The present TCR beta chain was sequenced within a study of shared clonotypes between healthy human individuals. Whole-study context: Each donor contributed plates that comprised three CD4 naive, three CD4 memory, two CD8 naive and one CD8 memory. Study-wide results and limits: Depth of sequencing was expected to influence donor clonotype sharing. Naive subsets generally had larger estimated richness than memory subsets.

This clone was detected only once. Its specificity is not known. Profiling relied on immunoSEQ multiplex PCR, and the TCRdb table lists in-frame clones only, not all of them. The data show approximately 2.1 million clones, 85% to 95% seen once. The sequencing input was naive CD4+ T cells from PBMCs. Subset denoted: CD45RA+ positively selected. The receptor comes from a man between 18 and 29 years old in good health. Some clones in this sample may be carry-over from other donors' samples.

The CDR3 sequence: CASSPRTGGVGTDTQYF. In nucleotides, the CDR3 is TGTGCCAGTAGCCCGAGGACAGGCGGTGTTGGCACAGATACGCAGTATTTT. The chain employs TRBV19 and TRBJ2-3, with TRBD1 identical over 7 bases. The CDR3 has 17 amino acids. V was clipped by 6 bases and J by 1 base; unmatched bases: 13. Germline lookup yields CDR1 LNHDA and CDR2 SQIVND (reference sequence).